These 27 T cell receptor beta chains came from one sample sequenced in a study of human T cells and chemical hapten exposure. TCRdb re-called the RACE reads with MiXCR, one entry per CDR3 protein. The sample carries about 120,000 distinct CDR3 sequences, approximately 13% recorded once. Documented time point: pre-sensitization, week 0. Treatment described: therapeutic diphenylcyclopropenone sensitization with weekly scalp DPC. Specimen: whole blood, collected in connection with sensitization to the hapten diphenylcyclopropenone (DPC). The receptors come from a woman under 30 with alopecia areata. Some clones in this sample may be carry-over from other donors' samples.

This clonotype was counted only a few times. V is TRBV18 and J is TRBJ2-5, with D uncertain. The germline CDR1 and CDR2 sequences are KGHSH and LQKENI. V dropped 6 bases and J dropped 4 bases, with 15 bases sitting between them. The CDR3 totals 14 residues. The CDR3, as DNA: TGTGCCAGCTCTCGCGAAGCCGGGCCAGAGACCCAGTACTTC. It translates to CASSREAGPETQYF.

The CDR3 spells CASSPETVLHSYEQYF. For the CDR3, the DNA is TGTGCCAGCAGCCCGGAGACAGTGCTCCATTCCTACGAGCAGTACTTC. V usage is TRBV4-2 and J usage is TRBJ2-7; D possibly corresponds to TRBD1 (5 bases). The CDR3 spans 16 residues. CDR1 LGHNA and CDR2 YNFKEQ come from the germline V gene. V dropped 4 bases and J dropped 1 base, with 17 bases sitting between them.

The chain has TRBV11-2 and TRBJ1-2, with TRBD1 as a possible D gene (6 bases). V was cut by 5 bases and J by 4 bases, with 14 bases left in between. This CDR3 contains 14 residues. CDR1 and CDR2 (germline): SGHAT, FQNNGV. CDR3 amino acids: CASSPAGTPYGYTF. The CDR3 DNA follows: TGTGCCAGCAGCCCAGCGGGGACACCCTATGGCTACACCTTC.

As DNA, the CDR3 is TGTGCCAGCAGTTACGGCGGGCAGGTGCCTATAAGCAATCAGCCCCAGCATTTT. Encoded protein: CASSYGGQVPISNQPQHF. The chain combines TRBV6-6 with TRBJ1-5, with unresolved D. The CDR3 consists of 18 residues. V lost 2 bases to trimming and J lost 1 base, with 18 bases between them. CDR1 and CDR2 (germline): MNHNY, SVGAGI (reference sequence).

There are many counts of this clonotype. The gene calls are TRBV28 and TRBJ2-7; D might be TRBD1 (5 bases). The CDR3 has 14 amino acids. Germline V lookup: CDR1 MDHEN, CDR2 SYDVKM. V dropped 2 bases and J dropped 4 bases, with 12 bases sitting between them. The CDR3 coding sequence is TGTGCCAGCAGTTTACTGCAGGGTTGGTACGAGCAGTACTTC. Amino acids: CASSLLQGWYEQYF.

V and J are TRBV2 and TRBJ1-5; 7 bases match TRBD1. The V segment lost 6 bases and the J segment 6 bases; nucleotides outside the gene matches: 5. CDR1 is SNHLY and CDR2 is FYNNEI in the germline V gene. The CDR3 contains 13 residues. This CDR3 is CASSLEGAQPQHF. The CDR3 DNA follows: TGTGCCAGCAGCTTGGAGGGGGCTCAGCCCCAGCATTTT. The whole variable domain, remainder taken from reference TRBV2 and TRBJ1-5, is EPEVTQTPSHQVTQMGQEVILRCVPISNHLYFYWYRQILGQKVEFLVSFYNNEISEKSEIFDDQFSVERPDGSNFTLKIRSTKLEDSAMYFCASSLEGAQPQHFGDGTRLSIL.

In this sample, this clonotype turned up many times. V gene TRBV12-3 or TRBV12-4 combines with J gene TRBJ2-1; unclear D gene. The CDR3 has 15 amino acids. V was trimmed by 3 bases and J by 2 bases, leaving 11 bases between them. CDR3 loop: CASSFSGVPYNEQFF. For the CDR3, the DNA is TGTGCCAGCAGTTTTTCCGGAGTCCCCTACAATGAGCAGTTCTTC.

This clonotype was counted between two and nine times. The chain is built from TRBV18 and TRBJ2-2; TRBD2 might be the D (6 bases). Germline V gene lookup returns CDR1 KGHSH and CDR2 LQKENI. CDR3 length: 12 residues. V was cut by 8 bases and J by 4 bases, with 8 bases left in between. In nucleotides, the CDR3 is TGTGCCAGCCAGGGACTCACCGGGGAGCTGTTTTTT. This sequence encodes CASQGLTGELFF.

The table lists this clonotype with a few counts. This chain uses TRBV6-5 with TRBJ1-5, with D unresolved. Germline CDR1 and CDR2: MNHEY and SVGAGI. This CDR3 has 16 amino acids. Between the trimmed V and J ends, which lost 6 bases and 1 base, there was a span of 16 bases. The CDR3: CASRPAIGLSNQPQHF. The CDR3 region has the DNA TGTGCCAGCAGACCTGCGATCGGGTTAAGCAATCAGCCCCAGCATTTT.

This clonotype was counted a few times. CDR3 nucleotide sequence: TGTGCCAGCAGCCCCATCACAGGGGGCCTCAATCAGCCCCAGCATTTT. Translation gives CASSPITGGLNQPQHF. The rearrangement joins TRBV7-9 to TRBJ1-5; TRBD1 aligns across 9 bases. V gave up 5 bases and J gave up 3 bases; unmatched junction bases: 8. The CDR3 extends over 16 amino acids. Looked up from germline, CDR1 is SEHNR and CDR2 is FQNEAQ (reference sequence).

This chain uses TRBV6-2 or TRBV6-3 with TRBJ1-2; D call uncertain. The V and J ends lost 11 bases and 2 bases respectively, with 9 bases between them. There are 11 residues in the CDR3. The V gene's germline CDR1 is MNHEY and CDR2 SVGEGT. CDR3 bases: TGTGCCGGAGCGGGCAACTATGGCTACACCTTC. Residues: CAGAGNYGYTF.

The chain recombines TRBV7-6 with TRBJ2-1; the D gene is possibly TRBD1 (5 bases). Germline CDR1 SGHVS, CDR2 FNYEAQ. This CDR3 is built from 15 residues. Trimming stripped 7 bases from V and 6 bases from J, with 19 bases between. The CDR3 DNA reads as TGTGCCAGCACCCGCTACCCTAGGGGCGGCAATGAGCAGTTCTTC. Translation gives CASTRYPRGGNEQFF.

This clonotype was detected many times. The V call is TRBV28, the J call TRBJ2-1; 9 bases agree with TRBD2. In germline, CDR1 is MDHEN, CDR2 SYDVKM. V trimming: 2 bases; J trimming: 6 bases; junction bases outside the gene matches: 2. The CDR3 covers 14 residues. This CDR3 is CASSLRRGGNEQFF. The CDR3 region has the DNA TGTGCCAGCAGTTTACGGCGGGGGGGCAATGAGCAGTTCTTC.

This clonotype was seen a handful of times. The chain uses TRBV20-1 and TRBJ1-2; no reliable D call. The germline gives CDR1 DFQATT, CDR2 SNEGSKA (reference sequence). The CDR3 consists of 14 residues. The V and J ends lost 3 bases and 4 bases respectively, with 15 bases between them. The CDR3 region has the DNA TGCAGTGCTAGCCCAATGGGGTCGGGCTATGGCTACACCTTC. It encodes CSASPMGSGYGYTF.

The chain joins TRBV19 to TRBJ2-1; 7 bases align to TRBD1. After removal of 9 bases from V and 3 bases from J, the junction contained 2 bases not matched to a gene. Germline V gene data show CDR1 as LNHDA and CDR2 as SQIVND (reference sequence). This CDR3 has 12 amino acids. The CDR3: CASRTGYNEQFF. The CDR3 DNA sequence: TGTGCCAGCCGGACAGGCTACAATGAGCAGTTCTTC.

This chain's CDR3 is CSVERGGRDTQYF. The CDR3 nucleotides are TGCAGCGTTGAACGGGGGGGCAGAGATACGCAGTATTTT. V is TRBV29-1 and J is TRBJ2-3, with TRBD2 identical over 8 bases. CDR1 and CDR2 (germline): SQVTM, ANQGSEA. CDR3 length equals 13 residues. With V trimmed by 2 bases and J by 5 bases, 3 bases remained unmatched.

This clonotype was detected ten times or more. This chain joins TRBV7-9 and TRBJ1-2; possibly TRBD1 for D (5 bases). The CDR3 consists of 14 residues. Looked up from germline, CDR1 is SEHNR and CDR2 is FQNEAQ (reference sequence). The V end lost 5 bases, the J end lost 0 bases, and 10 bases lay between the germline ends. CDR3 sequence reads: CASSPAGANYGYTF. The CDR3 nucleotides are TGTGCCAGCAGCCCGGCGGGGGCTAACTATGGCTACACCTTC.

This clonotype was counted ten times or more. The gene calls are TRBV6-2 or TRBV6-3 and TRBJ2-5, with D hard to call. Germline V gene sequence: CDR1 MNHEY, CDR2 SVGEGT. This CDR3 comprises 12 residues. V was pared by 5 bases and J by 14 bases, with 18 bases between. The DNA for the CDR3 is TGTGCCAGCAGTAATTCAGGCGACGAGTACTACTTC. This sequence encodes CASSNSGDEYYF.

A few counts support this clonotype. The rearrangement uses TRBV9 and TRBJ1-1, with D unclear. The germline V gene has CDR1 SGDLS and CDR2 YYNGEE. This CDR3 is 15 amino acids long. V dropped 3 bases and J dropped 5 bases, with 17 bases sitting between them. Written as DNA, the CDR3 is TGTGCCAGCAGCGCACAAAAGACCTTGGGAACTGAAGCTTTCTTT. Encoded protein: CASSAQKTLGTEAFF.

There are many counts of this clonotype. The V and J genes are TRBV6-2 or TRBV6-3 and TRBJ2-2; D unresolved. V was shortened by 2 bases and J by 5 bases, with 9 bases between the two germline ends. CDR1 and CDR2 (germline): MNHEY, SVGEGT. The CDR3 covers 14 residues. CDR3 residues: CASSYETETGELFF. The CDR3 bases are TGTGCCAGCAGTTACGAGACCGAAACCGGGGAGCTGTTTTTT.

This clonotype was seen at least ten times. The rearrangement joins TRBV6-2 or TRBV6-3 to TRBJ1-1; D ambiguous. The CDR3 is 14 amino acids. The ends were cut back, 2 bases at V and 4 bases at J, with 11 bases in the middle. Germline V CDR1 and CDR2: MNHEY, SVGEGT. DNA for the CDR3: TGTGCCAGCAGTTACCACAACCGGGGCACTGAAGCTTTCTTT. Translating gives CASSYHNRGTEAFF.

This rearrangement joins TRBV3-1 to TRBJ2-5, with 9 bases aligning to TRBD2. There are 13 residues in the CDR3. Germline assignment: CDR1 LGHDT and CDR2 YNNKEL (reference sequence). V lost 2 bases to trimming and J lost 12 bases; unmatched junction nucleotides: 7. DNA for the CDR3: TGTGCCAGCAGCCAACAGACTAGCGGACCAGAGTACTTC. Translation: CASSQQTSGPEYF.

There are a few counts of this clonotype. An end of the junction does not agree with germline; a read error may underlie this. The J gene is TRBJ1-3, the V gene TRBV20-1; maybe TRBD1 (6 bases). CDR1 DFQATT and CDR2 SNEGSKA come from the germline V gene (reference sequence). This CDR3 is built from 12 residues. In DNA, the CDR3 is TGCAGTGCTATTATCGACAGGTCCTTTGTCCATTTT. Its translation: CSAIIDRSFVHF.

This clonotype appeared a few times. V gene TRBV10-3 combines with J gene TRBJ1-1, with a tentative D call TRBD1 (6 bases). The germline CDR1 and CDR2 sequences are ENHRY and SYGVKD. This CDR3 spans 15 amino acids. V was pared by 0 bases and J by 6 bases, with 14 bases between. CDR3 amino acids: CAISESRKGHPEAFF. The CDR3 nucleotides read TGTGCCATCAGTGAGTCAAGAAAGGGACACCCTGAAGCTTTCTTT.

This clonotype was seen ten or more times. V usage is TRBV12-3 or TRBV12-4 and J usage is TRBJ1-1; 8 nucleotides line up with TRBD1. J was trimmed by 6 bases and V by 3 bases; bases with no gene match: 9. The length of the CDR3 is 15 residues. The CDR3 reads CASSFLPQGVAEAFF. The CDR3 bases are TGTGCCAGCAGTTTTCTCCCACAGGGGGTCGCTGAAGCTTTCTTT.

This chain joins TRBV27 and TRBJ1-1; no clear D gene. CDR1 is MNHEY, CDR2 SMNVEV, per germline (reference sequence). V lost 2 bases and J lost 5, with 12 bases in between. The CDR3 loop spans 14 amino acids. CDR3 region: CASSLRVRGTEAFF. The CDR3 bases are TGTGCCAGCAGTTTACGGGTAAGAGGAACTGAAGCTTTCTTT.

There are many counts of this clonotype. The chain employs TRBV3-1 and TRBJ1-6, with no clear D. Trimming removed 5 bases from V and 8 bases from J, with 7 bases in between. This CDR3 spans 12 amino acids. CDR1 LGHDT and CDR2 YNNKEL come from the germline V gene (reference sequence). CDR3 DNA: TGTGCCAGCAGCTTGAGGGATTCACCCCTCCACTTT. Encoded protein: CASSLRDSPLHF.